Sequencing of this T cell receptor (beta chain) was carried out in a study of CD8 T cells in Susac syndrome. Controls comprised healthy donors matched for age and sex. With random hexamers, roughly 0.45 to 1 ug RNA was reverse transcribed. TCRdb analysed the immunoSEQ multiplex PCR reads with MiXCR anew, one entry per CDR3 protein. In the table there are tens of thousands of distinct CDR3 sequences, approximately 94% of which are singletons. The TCR comes from a human donor in good health. Sequenced input: CD8+ T cells from PBMCs.

This CDR3 reads CASSLDTDEQYF. DNA of the CDR3: TGTGCCAGCAGCCTCGATACGGACGAGCAGTACTTC. The chain combines TRBV16 with TRBJ2-7; D is unresolved. Germline CDR1 KGHSY, CDR2 FQNENV. This CDR3 contains 12 residues. V lost 4 bases and J lost 5, with 9 bases in between.